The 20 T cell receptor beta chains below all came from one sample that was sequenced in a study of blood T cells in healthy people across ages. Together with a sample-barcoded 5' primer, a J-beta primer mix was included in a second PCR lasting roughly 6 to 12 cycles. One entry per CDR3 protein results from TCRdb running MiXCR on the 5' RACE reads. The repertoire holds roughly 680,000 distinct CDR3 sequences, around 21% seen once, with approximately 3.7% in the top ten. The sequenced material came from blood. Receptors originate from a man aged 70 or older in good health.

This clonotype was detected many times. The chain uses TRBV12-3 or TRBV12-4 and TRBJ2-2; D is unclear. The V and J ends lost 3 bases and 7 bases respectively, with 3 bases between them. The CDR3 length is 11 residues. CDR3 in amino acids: CASSFVGELFF. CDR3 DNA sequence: TGTGCCAGCAGTTTCGTCGGGGAGCTGTTTTTT.

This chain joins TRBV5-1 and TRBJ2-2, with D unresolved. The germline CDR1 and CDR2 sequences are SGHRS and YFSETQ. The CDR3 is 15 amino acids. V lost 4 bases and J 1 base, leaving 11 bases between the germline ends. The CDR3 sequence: CASSPEGLNTGELFF. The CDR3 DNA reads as TGCGCCAGCAGCCCCGAAGGCCTGAACACCGGGGAGCTGTTTTTT.

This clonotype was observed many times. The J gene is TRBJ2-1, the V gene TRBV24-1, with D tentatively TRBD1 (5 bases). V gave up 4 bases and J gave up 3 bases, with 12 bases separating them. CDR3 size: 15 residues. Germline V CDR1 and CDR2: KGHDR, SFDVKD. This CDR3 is CATSEGQGFYNEQFF. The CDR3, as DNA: TGTGCCACCAGTGAGGGGCAGGGCTTCTACAATGAGCAGTTCTTC.

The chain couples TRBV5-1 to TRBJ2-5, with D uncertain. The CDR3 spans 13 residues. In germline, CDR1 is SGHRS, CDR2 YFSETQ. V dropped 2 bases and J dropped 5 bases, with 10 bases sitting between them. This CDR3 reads CASSFPLGETQYF. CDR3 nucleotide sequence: TGCGCCAGCAGCTTTCCTTTGGGGGAGACCCAGTACTTC. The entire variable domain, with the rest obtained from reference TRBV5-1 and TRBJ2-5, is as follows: KAGVTQTPRYLIKTRGQQVTLSCSPISGHRSVSWYQQTPGQGLQFLFEYFSETQRNKGNFPGRFSGRQFSNSRSEMNVSTLELGDSALYLCASSFPLGETQYFGPGTRLLVL.

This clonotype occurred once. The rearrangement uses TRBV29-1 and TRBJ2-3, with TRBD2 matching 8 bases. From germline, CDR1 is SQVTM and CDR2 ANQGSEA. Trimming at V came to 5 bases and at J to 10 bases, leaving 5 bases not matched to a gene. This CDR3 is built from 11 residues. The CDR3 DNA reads TGCAGCGTTCGGGAGGGGGATGCGCAGTATTTT. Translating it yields CSVREGDAQYF.

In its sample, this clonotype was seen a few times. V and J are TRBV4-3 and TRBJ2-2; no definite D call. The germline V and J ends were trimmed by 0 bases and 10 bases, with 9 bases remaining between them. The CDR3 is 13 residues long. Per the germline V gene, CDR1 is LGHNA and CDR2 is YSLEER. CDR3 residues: CASSQDLEVELFF. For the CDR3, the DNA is TGCGCCAGCAGCCAAGATTTAGAAGTGGAGCTGTTTTTT.

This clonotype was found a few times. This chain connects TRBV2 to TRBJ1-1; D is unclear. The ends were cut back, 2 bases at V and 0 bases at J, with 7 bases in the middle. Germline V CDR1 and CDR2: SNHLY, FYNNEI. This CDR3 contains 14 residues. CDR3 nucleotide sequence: TGTGCCAGCAGTGAACTGGGGATGAACACTGAAGCTTTCTTT. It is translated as CASSELGMNTEAFF. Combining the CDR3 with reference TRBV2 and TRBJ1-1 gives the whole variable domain EPEVTQTPSHQVTQMGQEVILRCVPISNHLYFYWYRQILGQKVEFLVSFYNNEISEKSEIFDDQFSVERPDGSNFTLKIRSTKLEDSAMYFCASSELGMNTEAFFGQGTRLTVV.

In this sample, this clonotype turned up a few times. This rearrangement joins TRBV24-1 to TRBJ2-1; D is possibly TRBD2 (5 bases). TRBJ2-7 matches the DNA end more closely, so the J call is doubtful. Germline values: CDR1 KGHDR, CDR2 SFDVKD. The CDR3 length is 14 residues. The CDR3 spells CATSDLQSGYEQYF. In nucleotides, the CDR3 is TGTGCCACCAGTGATTTGCAGTCGGGGTACGAGCAGTACTTC.

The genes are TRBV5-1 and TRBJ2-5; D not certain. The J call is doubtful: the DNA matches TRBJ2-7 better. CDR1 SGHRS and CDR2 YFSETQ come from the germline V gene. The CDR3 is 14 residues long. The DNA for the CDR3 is TGCGCCAGCAGCCAGGATCTCGGCATTTACGAGCAGTACTTC. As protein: CASSQDLGIYEQYF.

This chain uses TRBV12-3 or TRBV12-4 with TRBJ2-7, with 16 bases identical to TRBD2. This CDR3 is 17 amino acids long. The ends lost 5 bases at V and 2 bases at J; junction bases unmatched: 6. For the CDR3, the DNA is TGTGCCAGCAGTCGCACGGGACTAGCGGGAGGGGCCTACGAGCAGTACTTC. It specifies CASSRTGLAGGAYEQYF.

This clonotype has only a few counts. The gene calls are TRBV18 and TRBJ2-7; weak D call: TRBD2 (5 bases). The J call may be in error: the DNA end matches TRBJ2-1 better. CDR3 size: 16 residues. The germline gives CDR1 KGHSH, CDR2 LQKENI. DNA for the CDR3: TGTGCCAGCTCACCACAGGGCGGTGGGAGAAAAGATGAGCAGTTCTTC. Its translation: CASSPQGGGRKDEQFF.

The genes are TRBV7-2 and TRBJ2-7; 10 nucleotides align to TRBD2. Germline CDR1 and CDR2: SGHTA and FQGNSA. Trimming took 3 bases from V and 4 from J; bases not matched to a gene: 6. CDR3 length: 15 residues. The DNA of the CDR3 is TGTGCCAGCAGCTTGCCCGGGACTAGCGAATACGAGCAGTACTTC. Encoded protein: CASSLPGTSEYEQYF. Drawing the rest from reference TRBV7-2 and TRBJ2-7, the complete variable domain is GAGVSQSPSNKVTEKGKDVELRCDPISGHTALYWYRQSLGQGLEFLIYFQGNSAPDKSGLPSDRFSAERTGGSVSTLTIQRTQQEDSAVYLCASSLPGTSEYEQYFGPGTRLTVT.

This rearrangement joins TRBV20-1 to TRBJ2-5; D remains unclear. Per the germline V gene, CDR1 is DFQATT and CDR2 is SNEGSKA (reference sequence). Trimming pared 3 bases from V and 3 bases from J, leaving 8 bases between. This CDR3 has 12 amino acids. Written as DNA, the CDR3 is TGCAGTGCTAGGGGCTGGGAAGAGACCCAGTACTTC. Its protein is CSARGWEETQYF.

DNA of the CDR3: TGTGCCAGCAGTTCTAGACTAGATGGCAATGAGCAGTTCTTC. This encodes CASSSRLDGNEQFF. V usage is TRBV12-3 or TRBV12-4 and J usage is TRBJ2-1, with D perhaps TRBD2 (6 bases). V was trimmed by 4 bases and J by 6 bases, leaving 13 bases between them. The CDR3 runs to 14 residues.

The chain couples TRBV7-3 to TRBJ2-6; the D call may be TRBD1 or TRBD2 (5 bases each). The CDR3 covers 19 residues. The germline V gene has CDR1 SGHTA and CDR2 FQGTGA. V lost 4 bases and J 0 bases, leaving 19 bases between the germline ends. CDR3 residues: CASSSFRGGLRSGANVLTF. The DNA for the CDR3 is TGTGCCAGCAGCTCGTTCCGGGGCGGGCTCCGCTCTGGGGCCAACGTCCTGACTTTC. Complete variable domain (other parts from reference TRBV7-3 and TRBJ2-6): GAGVSQTPSNKVTEKGKYVELRCDPISGHTALYWYRQSLGQGPEFLIYFQGTGAADDSGLPNDRFFAVRPEGSVSTLKIQRTERGDSAVYLCASSSFRGGLRSGANVLTFGAGSRLTVL.

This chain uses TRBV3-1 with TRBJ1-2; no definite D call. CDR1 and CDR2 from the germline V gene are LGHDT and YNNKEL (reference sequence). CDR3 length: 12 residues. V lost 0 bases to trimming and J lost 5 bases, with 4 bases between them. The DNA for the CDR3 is TGTGCCAGCAGCCAAGAAGCGTATGGCTACACCTTC. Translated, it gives CASSQEAYGYTF.

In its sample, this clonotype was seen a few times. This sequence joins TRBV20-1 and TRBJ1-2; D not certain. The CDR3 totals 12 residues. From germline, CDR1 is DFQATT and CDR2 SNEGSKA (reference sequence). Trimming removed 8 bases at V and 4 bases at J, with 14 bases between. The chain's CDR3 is CSQSGPSYGYTF. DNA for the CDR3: TGCAGTCAATCAGGCCCTTCCTATGGCTACACCTTC.

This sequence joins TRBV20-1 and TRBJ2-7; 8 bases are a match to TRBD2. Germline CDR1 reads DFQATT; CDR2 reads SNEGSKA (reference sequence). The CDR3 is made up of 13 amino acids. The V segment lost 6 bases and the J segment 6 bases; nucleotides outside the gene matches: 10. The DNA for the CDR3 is TGCAGTGCCACCCTCAGCGGGAGAATCGAGCAGTACTTC. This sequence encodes CSATLSGRIEQYF.

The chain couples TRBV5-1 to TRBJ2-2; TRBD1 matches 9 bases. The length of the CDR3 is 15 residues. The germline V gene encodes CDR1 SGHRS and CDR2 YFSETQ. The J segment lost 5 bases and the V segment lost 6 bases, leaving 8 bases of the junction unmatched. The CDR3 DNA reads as TGCGCCAGCATTGCGGGACAGGGAAAAACCGGGGAGCTGTTTTTT. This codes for CASIAGQGKTGELFF. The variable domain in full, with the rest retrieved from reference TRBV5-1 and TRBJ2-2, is KAGVTQTPRYLIKTRGQQVTLSCSPISGHRSVSWYQQTPGQGLQFLFEYFSETQRNKGNFPGRFSGRQFSNSRSEMNVSTLELGDSALYLCASIAGQGKTGELFFGEGSRLTVL.

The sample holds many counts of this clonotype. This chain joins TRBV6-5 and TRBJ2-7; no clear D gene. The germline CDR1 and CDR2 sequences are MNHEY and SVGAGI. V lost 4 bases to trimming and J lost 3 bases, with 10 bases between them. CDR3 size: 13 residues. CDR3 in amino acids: CASSSGRIYEQYF. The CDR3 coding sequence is TGTGCCAGCAGTTCCGGAAGGATCTACGAGCAGTACTTC.